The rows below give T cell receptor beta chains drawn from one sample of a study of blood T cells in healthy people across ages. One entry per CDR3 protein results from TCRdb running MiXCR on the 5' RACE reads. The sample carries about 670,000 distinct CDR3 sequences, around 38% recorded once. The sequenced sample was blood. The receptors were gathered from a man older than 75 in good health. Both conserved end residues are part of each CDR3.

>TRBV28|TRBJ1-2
CASRGGQGGGGYTF
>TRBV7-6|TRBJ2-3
CASSPGGQSGTQYF
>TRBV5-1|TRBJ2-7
CASSFSQGSSYEQYF
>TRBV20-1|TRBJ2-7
CSARDQTGGSLRSSYEQYF
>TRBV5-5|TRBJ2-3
CASSFGPRQVLTDTQYF
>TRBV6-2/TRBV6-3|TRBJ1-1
CASRGRQAGGAFF
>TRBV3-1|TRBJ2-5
CASSQEEIGPGDQETQYF
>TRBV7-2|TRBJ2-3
CASSPRRRTDTQYF
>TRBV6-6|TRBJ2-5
CASSPQGTETQYF
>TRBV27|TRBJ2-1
CASSLSRQGKGGEQFF
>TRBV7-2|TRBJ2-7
CASSSSGGSSYEQYF
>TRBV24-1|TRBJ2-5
CATSEGGTGAGQETQYF
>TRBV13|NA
CASSRWGPGNIQYF
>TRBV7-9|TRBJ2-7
CASSPGTAYHEQYF